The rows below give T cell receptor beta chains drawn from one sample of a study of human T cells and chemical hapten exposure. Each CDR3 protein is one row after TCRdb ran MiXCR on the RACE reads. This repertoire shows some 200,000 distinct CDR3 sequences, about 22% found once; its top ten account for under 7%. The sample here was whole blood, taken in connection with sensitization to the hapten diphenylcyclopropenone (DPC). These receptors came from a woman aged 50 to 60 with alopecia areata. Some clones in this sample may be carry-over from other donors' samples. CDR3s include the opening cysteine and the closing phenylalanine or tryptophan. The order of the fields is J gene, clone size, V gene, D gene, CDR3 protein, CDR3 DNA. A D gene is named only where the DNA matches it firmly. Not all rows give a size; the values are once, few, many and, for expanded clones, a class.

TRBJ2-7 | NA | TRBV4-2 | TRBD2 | CASSQPQAGLYEQYF | TGTGCCAGCAGCCAACCCCAAGCGGGACTCTACGAGCAGTACTTC
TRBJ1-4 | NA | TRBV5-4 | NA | CASAVRVEDEKLFF | TGTGCCAGCGCTGTGAGGGTCGAGGATGAAAAACTGTTTTTT
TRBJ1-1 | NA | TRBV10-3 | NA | CATQGQNEAFF | TGTGCCACCCAAGGACAGAATGAAGCTTTCTTT
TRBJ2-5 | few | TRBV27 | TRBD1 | CASSFTGTGGETQYF | TGTGCCAGCAGTTTTACCGGGACAGGGGGAGAGACCCAGTACTTC
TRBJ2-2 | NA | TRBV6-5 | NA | CASSRSGTPNTGELFF | TGTGCCAGCAGTCGCAGCGGGACACCGAACACCGGGGAGCTGTTTTTT
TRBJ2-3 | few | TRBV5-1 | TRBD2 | CASSSWTSGITDTQYF | TGCGCCAGCAGCTCGTGGACTAGCGGGATCACAGATACGCAGTATTTT
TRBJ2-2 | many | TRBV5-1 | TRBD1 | CASSLVGQGSTGELFF | TGCGCCAGCAGCTTGGTAGGACAGGGATCGACCGGGGAGCTGTTTTTT
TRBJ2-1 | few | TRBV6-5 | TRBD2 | CASSYSSLAGDTNEQFF | TGTGCCAGCAGTTACTCGAGTCTAGCGGGAGATACGAATGAGCAGTTCTTC
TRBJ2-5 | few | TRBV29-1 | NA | CSVGANQETQYF | TGCAGCGTTGGAGCCAACCAAGAGACCCAGTACTTC
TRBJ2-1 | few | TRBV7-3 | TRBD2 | CASSPNIAGASYNEQFF | TGTGCCAGCAGCCCAAACATAGCGGGGGCCTCCTACAATGAGCAGTTCTTC
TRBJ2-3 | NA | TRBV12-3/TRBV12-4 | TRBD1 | CASSNPGQGTDTQYF | TGTGCCAGCAGTAACCCGGGACAGGGCACAGATACGCAGTATTTT
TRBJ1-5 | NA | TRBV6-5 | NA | CASSNTQLEPQHF | TGTGCCAGCAGTAATACTCAATTAGAGCCCCAGCATTTT
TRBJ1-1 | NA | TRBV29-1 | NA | CSVSEVAEAFF | TGCAGCGTATCCGAGGTGGCTGAAGCTTTCTTT
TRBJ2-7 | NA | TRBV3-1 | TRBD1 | CASSRGQGPREQYF | TGTGCCAGCAGCCGGGGACAGGGGCCTCGCGAGCAGTACTTC
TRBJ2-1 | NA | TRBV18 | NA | CASSPRGPPYNEQFF | TGTGCCAGCTCACCAAGGGGACCCCCTTACAATGAGCAGTTCTTC
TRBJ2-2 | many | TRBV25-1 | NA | CASSDATTSNTGELFF | TGTGCCAGCAGTGATGCTACTACATCGAACACCGGGGAGCTGTTTTTT
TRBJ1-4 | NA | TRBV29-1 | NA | CSFNRATNEKLFF | TGCAGCTTCAACAGGGCCACTAATGAAAAACTGTTTTTT
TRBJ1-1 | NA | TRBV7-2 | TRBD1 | CASSPERGLRAFF | TGTGCCAGCAGCCCAGAGAGGGGGCTGCGGGCTTTCTTT
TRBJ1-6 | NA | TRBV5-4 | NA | CASSFGGNNSPLHF | TGTGCCAGCAGCTTTGGGGGGAATAATTCACCCCTCCACTTT
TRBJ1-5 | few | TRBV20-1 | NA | CSAPRGDSNQPQHF | TGCAGTGCCCCAAGGGGAGATAGCAATCAGCCCCAGCATTTT
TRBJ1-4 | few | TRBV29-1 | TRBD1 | CSVEDPEAAGGEKLFF | TGCAGCGTTGAAGATCCTGAGGCGGCAGGGGGTGAAAAACTGTTTTTT
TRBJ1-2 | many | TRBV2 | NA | CASSGGYRVGYTF | TGTGCCAGCAGTGGGGGTTACAGGGTTGGCTACACCTTC
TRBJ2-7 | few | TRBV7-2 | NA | CASSASYEQYF | TGTGCCAGCAGCGCCTCCTACGAGCAGTACTTC
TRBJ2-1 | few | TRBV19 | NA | CASSPRGSDNEQFF | TGTGCCAGTAGTCCCCGGGGGAGTGACAATGAGCAGTTCTTC
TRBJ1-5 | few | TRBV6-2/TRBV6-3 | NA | CASSGQIRQPQHF | TGTGCCAGCAGTGGACAGATAAGACAGCCCCAGCATTTT
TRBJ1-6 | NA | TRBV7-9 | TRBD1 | CASSLEGGHNNSPLHF | TGTGCCAGCAGCTTAGAAGGGGGCCATAATAATTCACCCCTCCACTTT
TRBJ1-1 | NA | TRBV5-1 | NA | CASREGGSEAFF | TGCGCCAGCAGAGAGGGCGGCTCTGAAGCTTTCTTT
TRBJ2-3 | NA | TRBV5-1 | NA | CASSLDGRPSTDTQYF | TGCGCCAGCAGCTTGGATGGGCGGCCCAGCACAGATACGCAGTATTTT
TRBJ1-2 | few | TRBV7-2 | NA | CASSLEGARAYGYTF | TGTGCCAGCAGCTTAGAAGGGGCCCGGGCCTATGGCTACACCTTC
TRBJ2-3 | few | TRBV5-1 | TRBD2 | CASSLLLAGGPLGTDTQYF | TGCGCCAGCAGCTTGCTCTTAGCGGGAGGACCTCTAGGCACAGATACGCAGTATTTT
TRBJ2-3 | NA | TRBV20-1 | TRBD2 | CSAHSMPGGGTDTQYF | TGCAGTGCTCACTCTATGCCGGGGGGTGGCACAGATACGCAGTATTTT
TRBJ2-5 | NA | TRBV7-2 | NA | CASSLSTVQETQYF | TGTGCCAGCAGCTTAAGCACGGTCCAAGAGACCCAGTACTTC
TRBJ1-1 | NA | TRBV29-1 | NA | CSVALGGAFF | TGCAGCGTTGCCTTAGGCGGGGCTTTCTTT
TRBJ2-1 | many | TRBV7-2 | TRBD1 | CASSPIPGQFYNEQFF | TGTGCCAGCAGCCCCATTCCGGGACAGTTTTACAATGAGCAGTTCTTC
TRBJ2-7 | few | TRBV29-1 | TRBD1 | CSANRGPYEQYF | TGCAGCGCTAACAGGGGGCCGTACGAGCAGTACTTC
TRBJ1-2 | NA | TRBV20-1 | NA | CSASDSGYTF | TGCAGTGCTAGTGACTCTGGCTACACCTTC
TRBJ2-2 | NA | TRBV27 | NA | CASSLLGVDTGELFF | TGTGCCAGCAGTTTACTGGGAGTTGACACCGGGGAGCTGTTTTTT
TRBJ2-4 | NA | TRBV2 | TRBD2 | CASRGPTSGYGKNIQYF | TGTGCCAGCAGGGGTCCTACTAGCGGGTATGGCAAAAACATTCAGTACTTC
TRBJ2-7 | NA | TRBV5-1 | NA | CASSLPDAPYEQYF | TGCGCCAGCAGCTTACCCGATGCGCCCTACGAGCAGTACTTC
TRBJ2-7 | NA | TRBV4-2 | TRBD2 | CASSQERAGDSYEQYF | TGTGCCAGCAGCCAAGAACGAGCGGGAGACTCCTACGAGCAGTACTTC
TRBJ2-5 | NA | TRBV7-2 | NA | CASSLSAYQETQYF | TGTGCCAGCAGCTTGTCGGCTTACCAAGAGACCCAGTACTTC
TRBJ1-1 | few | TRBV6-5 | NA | CASSYSIGIGMTEAFF | TGTGCCAGCAGTTACTCGATAGGGATAGGGATGACTGAAGCTTTCTTT
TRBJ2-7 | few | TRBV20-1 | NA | CSARDEGGDYPHEQYF | TGCAGTGCTAGAGATGAAGGGGGGGACTACCCTCACGAGCAGTACTTC
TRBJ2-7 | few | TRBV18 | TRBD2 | CASSPRSGNIAEQYF | TGTGCCAGCTCACCACGTAGCGGGAACATCGCCGAGCAGTACTTC
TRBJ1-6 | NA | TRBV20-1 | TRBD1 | CSARDLGQGGPRNSPLHF | TGCAGTGCTAGAGATCTGGGACAGGGGGGCCCCCGAAATTCACCCCTCCACTTT
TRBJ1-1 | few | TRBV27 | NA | CATSVGNANTEAFF | TGTGCCACCTCCGTGGGGAATGCCAACACTGAAGCTTTCTTT
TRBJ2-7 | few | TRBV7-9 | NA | CASGGRSYEQYF | TGTGCCAGTGGCGGGCGGAGCTACGAGCAGTACTTC
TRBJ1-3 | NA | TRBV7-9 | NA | CASSLDDRSDSGNTIYF | TGTGCCAGCAGCTTAGACGACAGGTCCGACTCTGGAAACACCATATATTTT
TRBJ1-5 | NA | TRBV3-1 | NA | CASSRKASNQPQHF | TGTGCCAGCAGCCGGAAAGCCTCAAATCAGCCCCAGCATTTT
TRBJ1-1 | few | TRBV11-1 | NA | CASSLAHSPEAFF | TGTGCCAGCAGCTTAGCGCATAGCCCTGAAGCTTTCTTT
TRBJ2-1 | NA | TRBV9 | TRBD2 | CASSVEELAGVSSYNEQFF | TGTGCCAGCAGCGTAGAGGAGCTAGCGGGAGTTAGCTCCTACAATGAGCAGTTCTTC
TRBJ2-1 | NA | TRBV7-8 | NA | CASSLDRGTEQFF | TGTGCCAGCAGCTTAGATAGAGGGACTGAGCAGTTCTTC
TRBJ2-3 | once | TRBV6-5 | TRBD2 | CASIEAGGGTDTQYF | TGTGCCAGCATAGAGGCGGGAGGCGGCACAGATACGCAGTATTTT
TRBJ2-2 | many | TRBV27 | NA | CASSLFLVAGGELFF | TGTGCCAGCAGTTTATTCCTAGTAGCAGGCGGGGAGCTGTTTTTT
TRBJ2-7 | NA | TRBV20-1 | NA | CSASILVSYEQYF | TGCAGTGCTAGTATTCTGGTCTCCTACGAGCAGTACTTC
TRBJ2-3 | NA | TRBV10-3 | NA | CAISGVGKTDTQYF | TGTGCCATCTCAGGGGTGGGAAAAACAGATACGCAGTATTTT
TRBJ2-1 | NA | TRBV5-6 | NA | CASSLVGVNDEQFF | TGTGCCAGCAGCTTGGTAGGAGTAAACGATGAGCAGTTCTTC
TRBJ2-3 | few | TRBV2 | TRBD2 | CASTLAGARGPDTQYF | TGTGCCAGCACTCTAGCGGGAGCGCGGGGGCCAGATACGCAGTATTTT
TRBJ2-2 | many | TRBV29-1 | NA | CSVEGRNTGELFF | TGCAGCGTTGAAGGCAGGAACACCGGGGAGCTGTTTTTT
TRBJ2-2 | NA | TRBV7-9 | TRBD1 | CASRGHRGAANTGELFF | TGTGCCAGCAGAGGCCACAGGGGAGCGGCGAACACCGGGGAGCTGTTTTTT